This T cell receptor beta chain was profiled in a study of CD8 T cells in Susac syndrome. V lost 6 bases, J lost 1 base, and 5 bases lay in between. This CDR3 is 12 amino acids long. The authors reverse transcribed roughly 0.5 to 1 ug RNA with random hexamers. Across 54 Vbeta and 13 Jbeta, immunoSEQ multiplex PCR amplified TCR beta CDR3. TCRdb called the immunoSEQ multiplex PCR reads again in MiXCR, with one record for every CDR3 protein. The table records 130,000 or so distinct CDR3 sequences, 85% to 95% of them present only once. High-throughput TCR beta sequencing covered peripheral CD8+ and CD4+ T cells.

The sample taken for sequencing was CD8+ T cells from PBMCs. This sequence originates from a human donor with Susac syndrome. The chain uses TRBV12-3 or TRBV12-4 and TRBJ2-3; D is uncertain. The CDR3 sequence: CASSIGTDTQYF. CDR3 DNA: TGTGCCAGCAGCATTGGCACAGATACGCAGTATTTT.